The 27 T cell receptor beta chains presented below share a single source sample, sequenced in a study of cytomegalovirus exposure and HLA in healthy donors. The PCR had 60 Vbeta and 13 Jbeta primers. Sequencing used immunoSEQ multiplex PCR; TCRdb keeps in-frame clones, though not all of them. The table records about 160,000 clones, about 82% of them present only once. Input material: PBMCs. Every receptor here comes from a woman in her 30s in good health and CMV-seropositive.

This clone is a singleton in its sample. The chain joins TRBV6-5 to TRBJ1-5; D may be TRBD1 (5 bases). The CDR3 extends over 13 amino acids. Per the germline V gene, CDR1 is MNHEY and CDR2 is SVGAGI. Trimming removed 6 bases at V and 4 bases at J, with 10 bases between. CDR3 protein: CASRGTINQPQHF. In nucleotides, the CDR3 is TGTGCCAGCAGGGGGACTATTAATCAGCCCCAGCATTTT.

The gene calls are TRBV6-6 and TRBJ1-5; D is undetermined. The CDR3 is 12 residues long. With 6 bases removed from V and 7 bases from J, the gap between germline ends came to 10 bases. Germline V gene sequence: CDR1 MNHNY, CDR2 SVGAGI (reference sequence). As DNA, the CDR3 is TGTGCCAGCAGGGCCACGGGGCAGCCCCAGCATTTT. Protein sequence: CASRATGQPQHF.

This clone showed up just a few times. The chain joins TRBV5-1 to TRBJ1-4, with a weak D call TRBD1 (6 bases). V gave up 0 bases and J gave up 3 bases, with 6 bases separating them. This CDR3 comprises 14 residues. The germline CDR1 and CDR2 sequences are SGHRS and YFSETQ. The CDR3 DNA sequence: TGCGCCAGCAGCTTGGAGGGGGCTAATGAAAAACTGTTTTTT. Protein product: CASSLEGANEKLFF.

V and J are TRBV2 and TRBJ1-1; possibly TRBD1 for D (5 bases). CDR3 length: 15 amino acids. V lost 6 bases to trimming and J lost 4 bases, with 18 bases between them. Germline CDR1 SNHLY, CDR2 FYNNEI. The CDR3, as DNA: TGTGCCAGCAGGCGATATACAGGTGAGGCCACTGAAGCTTTCTTT. Protein product: CASRRYTGEATEAFF.

The rearrangement uses TRBV6-6 and TRBJ1-2; 8 nucleotides line up with TRBD1. Germline V gene sequence: CDR1 MNHNY, CDR2 SVGAGI (reference sequence). The CDR3 runs to 15 residues. V shed 0 bases, J shed 5 bases, and the junction held 5 bases outside the gene matches. This CDR3 is CASSYSTGEGYGYTF. CDR3 in DNA: TGTGCCAGCAGTTACTCGACAGGGGAAGGATATGGCTACACCTTC.

V gene TRBV4-1 combines with J gene TRBJ2-1; 7 bases are a match to TRBD1. J was trimmed by 0 bases and V by 3 bases; bases with no gene match: 8. This CDR3 is built from 17 residues. Per the germline V gene, CDR1 is MGHRA and CDR2 is YSYEKL. The CDR3 protein is CASSHRTGASSYNEQFF. Written as DNA, the CDR3 is TGCGCCAGCAGCCACCGGACAGGCGCAAGCTCCTACAATGAGCAGTTCTTC.

The chain uses TRBV11-2 and TRBJ1-1, with D possibly being TRBD1 (5 bases). The CDR3 contains 13 residues. Germline CDR1 and CDR2: SGHAT and FQNNGV. Deletions cut 6 bases from V and 2 bases from J, with 10 bases between. The CDR3: CASSLTANTEAFF. CDR3 nucleotide sequence: TGTGCCAGCAGTCTGACAGCTAACACTGAAGCTTTCTTT. Full variable domain (rest looked up from reference TRBV11-2 and TRBJ1-1): EAGVAQSPRYKIIEKRQSVAFWCNPISGHATLYWYQQILGQGPKLLIQFQNNGVVDDSQLPKDRFSAERLKGVDSTLKIQPAKLEDSAVYLCASSLTANTEAFFGQGTRLTVV.

This chain links TRBV19 with TRBJ2-1; 8 nucleotides agree with TRBD2. Unmatched junction bases numbered 3, after V lost 8 bases and J lost 0 bases. The CDR3 consists of 14 residues. Per the germline V gene, CDR1 is LNHDA and CDR2 is SQIVND (reference sequence). The CDR3 loop is CASRRGASYNEQFF. CDR3 nucleotides: TGTGCCAGTCGGCGGGGGGCCTCCTACAATGAGCAGTTCTTC.

The rearrangement uses TRBV25-1 and TRBJ1-1; 9 bases fit TRBD1. The V and J ends lost 2 bases and 11 bases, in that order; junction bases with no gene match: 15. In germline, CDR1 is MGHDK, CDR2 SYGVNS. The CDR3 sequence is 16 residues long. CDR3 coding DNA: TGTGCCAGCAGTGAACATATTCGGACAGGGGTGGTTCGGGCTTTCTTT. The encoded protein is CASSEHIRTGVVRAFF.

The V and J genes are TRBV9 and TRBJ1-1, with unresolved D. V shed 2 bases and J shed 4 bases, with 9 bases lying between them. Per germline, CDR1 SGDLS and CDR2 YYNGEE. This CDR3 is built from 13 residues. The CDR3 DNA reads TGTGCCAGCAGCGTCAAGACATCCACTGAAGCTTTCTTT. Its translation is CASSVKTSTEAFF.

This chain joins TRBV7-9 and TRBJ1-1; 8 positions match TRBD1. V shed 3 bases and J 8 bases; nucleotides not matched to a gene: 5. Germline V CDR1 and CDR2: SEHNR, FQNEAQ (reference sequence). The CDR3 is 13 residues long. The CDR3 loop reads CASSFSRDREAFF. The CDR3 DNA reads TGTGCCAGCAGCTTCAGTCGGGACAGGGAAGCTTTCTTT.

The rearrangement links TRBV19 to TRBJ2-1, with 9 positions matching TRBD1. Germline assignment: CDR1 LNHDA and CDR2 SQIVND (reference sequence). V gave up 6 bases and J gave up 12 bases; unmatched junction bases: 3. CDR3 size: 11 residues. The CDR3 spells CASRSTGGQFF. The CDR3 nucleotides read TGTGCCAGTAGGTCGACAGGGGGGCAGTTCTTC. The full variable domain, completed using reference TRBV19 and TRBJ2-1, is DGGITQSPKYLFRKEGQNVTLSCEQNLNHDAMYWYRQDPGQGLRLIYYSQIVNDFQKGDIAEGYSVSREKKESFPLTVTSAQKNPTAFYLCASRSTGGQFFGPGTRLTVL.

The chain couples TRBV5-1 to TRBJ2-6, with TRBD1 identical over 8 bases. The CDR3 runs to 17 residues. Germline lookup yields CDR1 SGHRS and CDR2 YFSETQ. Germline trimming cut 2 bases from V and 0 bases from J; bases unmatched to any gene: 4. CDR3 amino acids: CASSLRTGHSGANVLTF. CDR3 bases: TGCGCCAGCAGCTTAAGGACAGGGCACTCTGGGGCCAACGTCCTGACTTTC.

The rearrangement joins TRBV5-6 to TRBJ2-2; TRBD2 agrees at 12 bases. Unmatched junction bases numbered 3, after V lost 0 bases and J lost 3 bases. Germline V gene sequence: CDR1 SGHDT, CDR2 YYEEEE. CDR3 size: 17 residues. The CDR3 coding sequence is TGTGCCAGCAGCTTGGGACTAGCGGGGGCCCACACCGGGGAGCTGTTTTTT. This sequence encodes CASSLGLAGAHTGELFF.

V gene TRBV7-6 combines with J gene TRBJ2-3; maybe TRBD2 (6 bases). Per germline, CDR1 SGHVS and CDR2 FNYEAQ. V was trimmed by 5 bases and J by 3 bases, leaving 18 bases between them. This CDR3 has 16 amino acids. CDR3 amino acids: CASSASIGRGTDTQYF. The CDR3 coding sequence is TGTGCCAGCAGCGCCAGCATCGGGCGGGGAACAGATACGCAGTATTTT.

This clone was recorded a few times. The genes are TRBV18 and TRBJ1-3; 9 positions agree with TRBD1. The CDR3 contains 18 residues. V shed 2 bases and J 0 bases; nucleotides not matched to a gene: 8. Germline assignment: CDR1 KGHSH and CDR2 LQKENI. CDR3 region: CASSPEGQGLFSGNTIYF. CDR3 DNA sequence: TGTGCCAGCTCACCAGAGGGACAGGGCCTATTCTCTGGAAACACCATATATTTT.

The rearrangement uses TRBV5-4 and TRBJ1-4; D unresolved. V shed 2 bases and J shed 5 bases, with 10 bases lying between them. The germline V gene encodes CDR1 SGHNT and CDR2 YYREEE (reference sequence). CDR3 length: 14 amino acids. CDR3 sequence (DNA): TGTGCCAGCAGCTTAGAGGCTGGCAATGAAAAACTGTTTTTT. It encodes CASSLEAGNEKLFF.

The V call is TRBV6-6, the J call TRBJ2-3, with D perhaps matching TRBD2 (6 bases). The germline V gene has CDR1 MNHNY and CDR2 SVGAGI (reference sequence). This CDR3 contains 16 residues. Trimming removed 0 bases from V and 6 bases from J, with 16 bases in between. The CDR3 reads CASSYSHYGGWDTQYF. As DNA, the CDR3 is TGTGCCAGCAGTTACTCGCACTACGGGGGATGGGATACGCAGTATTTT.

This chain uses TRBV9 with TRBJ1-2; possible D gene TRBD1, 5 bases. The V and J ends lost 3 bases and 0 bases respectively, with 12 bases between them. Germline V lookup: CDR1 SGDLS, CDR2 YYNGEE. The CDR3 contains 15 residues. As DNA, the CDR3 is TGTGCCAGCAGCGGAACAGGACCTTCTAACTATGGCTACACCTTC. Amino acids: CASSGTGPSNYGYTF. Full variable domain (missing parts from reference TRBV9 and TRBJ1-2): DSGVTQTPKHLITATGQRVTLRCSPRSGDLSVYWYQQSLDQGLQFLIQYYNGEERAKGNILERFSAQQFPDLHSELNLSSLELGDSALYFCASSGTGPSNYGYTFGSGTRLTVV.

The chain links TRBV7-6 to TRBJ2-5; weak D call: TRBD2 (6 bases). Germline CDR1 SGHVS, CDR2 FNYEAQ. This CDR3 has 14 residues. Trimming removed 2 bases at V and 4 bases at J, with 11 bases between. The CDR3, as DNA: TGTGCCAGCAGCTTATTTCAGGGAGGAGAGACCCAGTACTTC. Its translation: CASSLFQGGETQYF.

The CDR3 spells CSVRVGNEQFF. The CDR3 DNA is TGCAGTGTACGGGTGGGCAATGAGCAGTTCTTC. The chain recombines TRBV20-1 with TRBJ2-1, with D uncertain. This CDR3 comprises 11 residues. V was clipped by 7 bases and J by 6 bases, with 10 bases between them. Per the germline V gene, CDR1 is DFQATT and CDR2 is SNEGSKA (reference sequence).

The rearrangement uses TRBV7-3 and TRBJ1-1; D is ambiguous. Germline lookup yields CDR1 SGHTA and CDR2 FQGTGA. Trimming pared 1 base from V and 1 base from J, leaving 7 bases between. The CDR3 is 14 amino acids. The CDR3 DNA follows: TGTGCCAGCAGCTTAAATCCAGAGAACACTGAAGCTTTCTTT. Its translation: CASSLNPENTEAFF.

This clone was counted a single time. J is TRBJ1-4 and V is TRBV5-1, with 8 bases that match TRBD1. The CDR3 contains 15 residues. V lost 3 bases to trimming and J lost 2 bases; unmatched junction nucleotides: 3. CDR1 and CDR2 (germline): SGHRS, YFSETQ. CDR3 bases: TGCGCCAGCAGCTCACAGGGGGTGACTAATGAAAAACTGTTTTTT. Translated: CASSSQGVTNEKLFF.

This rearrangement joins TRBV18 to TRBJ2-7; 8 nucleotides line up with TRBD2. Germline trimming cut 3 bases from V and 4 bases from J; bases unmatched to any gene: 8. The CDR3 length is 15 residues. Germline-derived CDR1 and CDR2 are KGHSH and LQKENI. CDR3 nucleotide sequence: TGTGCCAGCTCACCCTGGAGTAGCGGGGAGTACGAGCAGTACTTC. Its protein product is CASSPWSSGEYEQYF.

This chain joins TRBV7-8 and TRBJ1-4; possibly TRBD1 for D (6 bases). Germline values: CDR1 SGHVS, CDR2 FQNEAQ. The V end was cut by 4 bases, the J end by 3 bases, with 15 bases between. This CDR3 contains 16 residues. For the CDR3, the DNA is TGTGCCAGCAGCTACGGGAAGGGGGGGTCTAATGAAAAACTGTTTTTT. Translating gives CASSYGKGGSNEKLFF.

The rearrangement uses TRBV30 and TRBJ1-2; maybe TRBD1 (5 bases). The germline V gene has CDR1 GTSNPN and CDR2 SVGIG (reference sequence). The CDR3 is made up of 13 amino acids. Trimming stripped 3 bases from V and 4 bases from J, with 12 bases between. CDR3 DNA: TGTGCCTGGAGCCCAGGGCGCGGCTATGGCTACACCTTC. Amino acids: CAWSPGRGYGYTF.

The gene calls are TRBV7-2 and TRBJ2-7; D is undetermined. Trimming took 1 base from V and 0 from J, leaving 10 bases between them. The CDR3 covers 15 residues. Germline V gives CDR1 SGHTA, CDR2 FQGNSA. CDR3 coding DNA: TGTGCCAGCAGCTTAGGCCGCATAGACTCCTACGAGCAGTACTTC. Protein: CASSLGRIDSYEQYF. Full variable domain (outside the CDR3, taken from reference TRBV7-2 and TRBJ2-7): GAGVSQSPSNKVTEKGKDVELRCDPISGHTALYWYRQSLGQGLEFLIYFQGNSAPDKSGLPSDRFSAERTGGSVSTLTIQRTQQEDSAVYLCASSLGRIDSYEQYFGPGTRLTVT.